A selection of T cell receptor beta chains follows, all from one sample in a study of blood T cell repertoires in COVID-19. TCRdb keeps only in-frame clones here, not all; method: immunoSEQ multiplex PCR. This sample has approximately 250,000 clones, with over 70% found just once. The material sequenced was PBMCs or T cells enriched from blood (not recorded which). Receptors originate from a woman between 40 and 55 years old who had been exposed to COVID-19. Both conserved end residues are part of each CDR3. The order of the fields is clone size, D gene, J gene, V gene, CDR3 DNA, CDR3 protein. D genes are given only for firm matches. The listing skips clone size in some rows; elsewhere it reads once, few, many or a size class.

>once|TRBD1|TRBJ1-1|TRBV7-2
TGTGCCAGCAGCTTGGACAGGGGTGGGACTGAAGCTTTCTTT
CASSLDRGGTEAFF
>NA|NA|TRBJ1-4|TRBV11-3
TGTGCCAGCAGCTTAGATCTGCCAGGGGCTAATGAAAAACTGTTTTTT
CASSLDLPGANEKLFF
>NA|NA|TRBJ1-4|TRBV19
TGTGCCAGTAGTGATATGGAGTTGAATGAAAAACTGTTTTTT
CASSDMELNEKLFF
>NA|TRBD1|TRBJ2-2|TRBV11-1
TGTGCCAGCAGCTACCAGGACAGGGGGAACGGGGAGCTGTTTTTT
CASSYQDRGNGELFF
>NA|NA|TRBJ2-2|TRBV4-3
TGCGCCAGCAGCCAAGACACCGGGAGCACCGGGGAGCTGTTTTTT
CASSQDTGSTGELFF
>once|TRBD1|TRBJ1-6|TRBV27
TGTGCCAGCACCCTGATGGGACAGGCGGTTTCACCCCTCCACTTT
CASTLMGQAVSPLHF
>NA|TRBD1|TRBJ1-4|TRBV7-9
TGTGCCAGCAGCTGGGGGGACAGGGAAACTAATGAAAAACTGTTTTTT
CASSWGDRETNEKLFF
>once|TRBD1|TRBJ2-2|TRBV7-9
TGTGCCAGCAGCAGCCCCGGACAGGGCTCCACCGGGGAGCTGTTTTTT
CASSSPGQGSTGELFF
>NA|TRBD2|TRBJ2-1|TRBV29-1
TGCAGCGTTGAATCTGCTAGCGGGGGAGATACTCCTTACAATGAGCAGTTCTTC
CSVESASGGDTPYNEQFF
>NA|NA|TRBJ1-2|TRBV4-3
TGCGCCAGCAGCCAAGATTATGGGGCAGGGGTAGGATCAGATAATGGCTACACCTTC
CASSQDYGAGVGSDNGYTF
>NA|NA|TRBJ1-1|TRBV5-6
TGTGCCAGCAGCTGGATTGGGGCAGGGGTGAACACTGAAGCTTTCTTT
CASSWIGAGVNTEAFF
>once|TRBD1|TRBJ1-2|TRBV7-2
TGTGCCAGCAGCTCGGACAGGGACGGTGGCTACACCTTC
CASSSDRDGGYTF
>NA|NA|TRBJ1-1|TRBV5-1
TGCGCCAGCAGCGACGGACAGCCTGAAGCTTTCTTT
CASSDGQPEAFF
>NA|TRBD2|TRBJ2-6|TRBV4-3
TGCGCCAGCAGCCAAGAATCCCTTCCCTTAGCGGGGCATTACTCTGGGGCCAACGTCCTGACTTTC
CASSQESLPLAGHYSGANVLTF
>NA|TRBD2|TRBJ2-3|TRBV29-1
TGCAGCGTTGCGGGGGAGGGATACACAGATACGCAGTATTTT
CSVAGEGYTDTQYF
>NA|NA|TRBJ2-1|TRBV20-1
TGCAGTGCTAGAGGGCGGGATGAGCAGTTCTTC
CSARGRDEQFF
>once|NA|TRBJ1-1|TRBV12-3/TRBV12-4
TGTGCCAGCAGTTTATCTAACACTGAAGCTTTCTTT
CASSLSNTEAFF
>NA|TRBD1|TRBJ1-3|TRBV27
TGTGCCAGCCGAAAATCCGGGACAGGTCCCTCTGGAAACACCATATATTTT
CASRKSGTGPSGNTIYF
>NA|TRBD2|TRBJ2-5|TRBV5-1
TGTGCCAGCAGCTTGGTTCTAGCGGGAGGTGAGACCCAGTACTTC
CASSLVLAGGETQYF
>once|TRBD2|TRBJ2-1|TRBV5-1
TGCGCCAGCAGCCTCCGACCGAGAGCGGGGGGCCTCAATGAGCAGTTCTTC
CASSLRPRAGGLNEQFF
>NA|NA|TRBJ2-1|TRBV11-3
TGTGCCAGCAGCTTTGCGGTGCGAACCTATTCGAATGAGCAGTTCTTC
CASSFAVRTYSNEQFF
>once|TRBD1|TRBJ1-5|TRBV2
TGTGCCAGCAGGGACAGGGATTGGGACCAGCCCCAGCATTTT
CASRDRDWDQPQHF
>NA|TRBD2|TRBJ2-1|TRBV7-6
TGTGCCAGCAGCTTAGTCGCGGGAGGAGGGAGTGAGCAGTTCTTC
CASSLVAGGGSEQFF
>NA|NA|TRBJ1-1|TRBV3-1/TRBV3-2
TGTGCCAGCAGCCACCGTCAGGGGAACACTGAAGCTTTCTTT
CASSHRQGNTEAFF
>NA|NA|TRBJ1-5|TRBV1
TGCACCAGCAGCTCGATTCCATATCTAGAGCCCCAGCATTTT
CTSSSIPYLEPQHF
>NA|TRBD2|TRBJ2-1|TRBV12-3/TRBV12-4
TGTGCCAGCACACTAGCGGGAAGAAAGTTCTTC
CASTLAGRKFF
>NA|NA|TRBJ1-2|TRBV9
TGTGCCAGCAGCGGTACAGGATTAGGGTATGGCTACACCTTC
CASSGTGLGYGYTF
>once|NA|TRBJ1-2|TRBV19
TGTGCCAGTAGTATGTCCCCTAGGTATAACTATGGCTACACCTTC
CASSMSPRYNYGYTF
>NA|NA|TRBJ1-6|TRBV5-1
TGTGCCAGCAGCTTGGGTGCAGGTTTTAATTCACCCCTCCACTTT
CASSLGAGFNSPLHF
>NA|TRBD1|TRBJ2-7|TRBV30
TGTGCCTGCCGACAGGGGGCGAAGGAGCAGTACTTC
CACRQGAKEQYF
>once|TRBD2|TRBJ2-3|TRBV27
TGTGCCAGCGGCAGAACTAGCGGGAGGTCCCGCACAGATACGCAGTATTTT
CASGRTSGRSRTDTQYF
>once|TRBD2|TRBJ2-1|TRBV4-1
TGCGCCAGCAGCCCCGGTGCGGGAGAGGTCAATGAGCAGTTCTTC
CASSPGAGEVNEQFF
>NA|TRBD1|TRBJ2-5|TRBV6-2/TRBV6-3
TGTGCCAGCAGCCGCGGACAGGGTGACGAGACCCAGTACTTC
CASSRGQGDETQYF
>once|NA|TRBJ1-3|TRBV28
TGTGCCAGCAGTTTACGAACAGTAGGAAACACCATATATTTT
CASSLRTVGNTIYF
>NA|NA|TRBJ1-1|TRBV11-2
TGTGCCAGCAGCTTATCCATAGTCAGGGGAGAGGAAGCTTTCTTT
CASSLSIVRGEEAFF